This T cell receptor beta chain stems from a study of control samples from healthy donors and cancer patients. V was trimmed by 5 bases and J by 3 bases, leaving 22 bases between them. Germline assignment: CDR1 MNHEY and CDR2 SMNVEV (reference sequence). The CDR3 sequence is 17 residues long. Assay: immunoSEQ multiplex PCR; the TCRdb copy retains only in-frame clones and omits some. The data contain about 180,000 clones, just over 90% of them singletons. V and J are TRBV27 and TRBJ2-5, with D possibly TRBD1 on 8 matching bases. Source material: blood. The sequence derives from a man aged 25 to 45 in good health. For the CDR3, the DNA is TGTGCCAGCAGTCCCCTCCCAAGACAGGGGAGGGAAGAGACCCAGTACTTC. The encoded protein is CASSPLPRQGREETQYF.